The rows below give T cell receptor beta chains drawn from one sample of a study of CD8+CD57+ T cells in acquired aplastic anemia. TCRdb recomputed calls from the reads with MiXCR, one row per CDR3 protein. Here the sample spans 300,000 or so distinct CDR3 sequences, around 60% being singletons. The sequenced sample consisted of sorted CD4+, CD8+, or CD8+CD57+ T cells (not recorded which) from PBMCs. The origin of the receptors is a human donor with severe aplastic anemia or a healthy control (not recorded which). CDR3s include the opening cysteine and the closing phenylalanine or tryptophan. A D gene is named only where the DNA matches it firmly. For some rows the clone size is stated as once, few or many, or as a class when expanded; others skip it.

abundance,j_gene,d_gene,v_gene,CDR3aa,CDR3nt
few,TRBJ2-5,TRBD1,TRBV7-2,CASSFLRGQRETQYF,TGTGCCAGCAGCTTTCTCAGGGGGCAGCGAGAGACCCAGTACTTC
.,TRBJ1-1,TRBD1,TRBV7-2,CASRSGTGSEAFF,TGTGCCAGCAGATCCGGGACAGGGTCCGAAGCTTTCTTT
.,TRBJ1-2,TRBD1,TRBV20-1,CSAGQGAVYGYTF,TGCAGTGCGGGACAGGGGGCAGTCTATGGCTACACCTTC
.,TRBJ1-2,TRBD1,TRBV10-3,CAITAGQGDYGYTF,TGTGCCATCACTGCTGGACAGGGAGACTATGGCTACACCTTC
.,TRBJ2-2,.,TRBV11-3,CASSASPWELFF,TGTGCCAGCAGCGCCAGTCCCTGGGAGCTGTTTTTC
many,TRBJ1-5,.,TRBV12-3/TRBV12-4,CASSLGRGPRRGQPQHF,TGTGCCAGCAGCTTAGGGCGGGGGCCCAGGCGTGGTCAGCCCCAGCATTTT
.,TRBJ1-2,.,TRBV29-1,CSAEDSYYGYTF,TGCAGCGCAGAGGACTCTTACTATGGCTACACCTTC
.,TRBJ1-2,.,TRBV2,CASSREGPGRGYTF,TGTGCCAGCAGTCGGGAGGGCCCGGGAAGGGGCTACACCTTC
many,TRBJ2-3,.,TRBV12-3/TRBV12-4,CASSAETGTSSTDTQYF,TGTGCCAGCAGTGCTGAAACCGGGACTTCTAGCACAGATACGCAGTATTTT
.,TRBJ1-3,.,TRBV7-2,CASRANTIYF,TGTGCCAGCAGGGCAAACACCATATATTTT
.,TRBJ2-7,.,TRBV9,CASSVGVDYEQYF,TGTGCCAGCAGCGTAGGGGTCGACTACGAGCAGTACTTC
.,TRBJ1-2,.,TRBV24-1,CATSDPPPMHGYTF,TGTGCCACCAGTGATCCGCCCCCGATGCATGGCTACACCTTC
.,TRBJ2-7,.,TRBV2,CASSEIPPSPPTTSYEQYF,TGTGCCAGCAGTGAGATTCCCCCAAGCCCCCCGACTACTTCCTACGAGCAGTACTTC
many,TRBJ2-1,TRBD2,TRBV7-2,CASSLAGLAGVSSYNEQFF,TGTGCCAGCAGCTTAGCAGGGCTAGCGGGGGTGAGCTCCTACAATGAGCAGTTCTTC
many,TRBJ2-3,.,TRBV6-6,CASSLGRSTDTQYF,TGTGCCAGCAGTTTGGGGCGTAGCACAGATACGCAGTATTTT
.,TRBJ2-5,.,TRBV4-3,CASSQASTGYEETQYF,TGCGCCAGCAGCCAAGCTTCGACGGGATACGAGGAGACCCAGTACTTC
.,TRBJ2-2,.,TRBV5-1,CASSFAGPNTGELFF,TGCGCCAGCAGCTTCGCTGGACCGAACACCGGGGAGCTGTTTTTT
.,TRBJ2-1,TRBD1,TRBV19,CASKAMDRGYNEQFF,TGTGCCAGTAAGGCCATGGACAGGGGGTACAATGAGCAGTTCTTC
.,TRBJ2-3,TRBD2,TRBV7-8,CASSFGLATDTQYF,TGTGCCAGCAGCTTCGGACTAGCGACAGATACGCAGTATTTT
.,TRBJ1-1,.,TRBV10-3,CAISGQGGRGTGNPEAFF,TGTGCCATCAGTGGGCAGGGAGGGAGGGGGACGGGGAATCCTGAAGCTTTCTTT